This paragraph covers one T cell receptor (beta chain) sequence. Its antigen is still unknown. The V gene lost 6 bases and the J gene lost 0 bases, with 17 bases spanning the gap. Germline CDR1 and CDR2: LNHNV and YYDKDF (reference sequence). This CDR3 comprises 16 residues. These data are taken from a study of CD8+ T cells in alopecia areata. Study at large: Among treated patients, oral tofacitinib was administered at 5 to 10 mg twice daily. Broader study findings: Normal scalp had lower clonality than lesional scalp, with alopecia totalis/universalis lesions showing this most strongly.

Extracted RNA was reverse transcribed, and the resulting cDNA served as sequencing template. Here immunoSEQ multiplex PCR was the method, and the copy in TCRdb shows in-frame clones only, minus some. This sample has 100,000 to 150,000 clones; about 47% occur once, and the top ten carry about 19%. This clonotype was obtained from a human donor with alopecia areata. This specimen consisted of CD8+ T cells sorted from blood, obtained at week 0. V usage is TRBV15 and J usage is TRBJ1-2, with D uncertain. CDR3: CATSGSSHPPNYGYTF. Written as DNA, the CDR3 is TGTGCCACCAGTGGTTCCAGCCATCCGCCTAACTATGGCTACACCTTC.